This is a list of T cell receptor beta chains from one sample in a study of OX40 agonist ivuxolimab in advanced cancers. The table came from immunoSEQ multiplex PCR; TCRdb's copy has only in-frame clones and leaves some out. The sample holds almost 85,000 clones; roughly 89% are singletons and the top ten take 0.19%. Source: CD4+ or CD8+ T cells sorted from blood, taken in a trial of the OX40 agonist ivuxolimab. The receptors were sampled from an adult with an advanced solid tumor such as melanoma, head and neck, liver or kidney cancer. Each CDR3 is given with its conserved first and last residue. D genes are given only for firm matches. Size tells how often a clone was seen (once, few, many) or the class of an expanded clone, and some rows leave it out.

14 TRBJ2-1 - TRBV7-3 TRBD2 TGTGCCAGCAGCAAGAACGGGGGGTACAATGAGCAGTTCTTC CASSKNGGYNEQFF
14 TRBJ2-1 once TRBV4-3 - TGCGCCAGCAGCCAAGGTGGCAGTCACAATGAGCAGTTCTTC CASSQGGSHNEQFF
17 TRBJ2-1 - TRBV7-2 TRBD2 TGTGCCAGCAGTTTCTTGAACCCGGGACTAAAGGGCAATGAGCAGTTCTTC CASSFLNPGLKGNEQFF
14 TRBJ2-3 - TRBV5-1 - TGCGCCAGCAGACCGGACAGAAGCACAGATACGCAGTATTTT CASRPDRSTDTQYF
17 TRBJ2-4 - TRBV7-2 - TGTGCCAGCAGCCTCAGGGGCAGGGGCGAGAGCCAAAACATTCAGTACTTC CASSLRGRGESQNIQYF
12 TRBJ1-1 - TRBV7-3 - TGTGCCAGCAGCTTAAACGAGGTTGGAGCTTTCTTT CASSLNEVGAFF
14 TRBJ2-3 - TRBV5-6 TRBD2 TGTGCCAGCAGCTGGCGGGAGGGGACAGATACGCAGTATTTT CASSWREGTDTQYF
13 TRBJ2-1 - TRBV5-4 - TGTGCCAGCAGCTCGGCCCCTAGGGATGAGCAGTTCTTC CASSSAPRDEQFF
14 TRBJ1-2 - TRBV5-4 - TGTGCCAGCAGCTTGGAACAGCCGAACTATGGCTACACCTTC CASSLEQPNYGYTF
14 TRBJ2-1 - TRBV10-3 TRBD1 TGTGCCACGACGGGGCAGGGGGAGTGGAATGAGCAGTTCTTC CATTGQGEWNEQFF
15 TRBJ2-7 - TRBV6-5 TRBD2 TGTGCCAGCAGTAGCGGGAGGGCCGCTATAAGCGAGCAGTACTTC CASSSGRAAISEQYF
16 TRBJ2-2 - TRBV7-9 TRBD1 TGTGCCAGCAGCCCGACCCGACAGGGGACCACCGGGGAGCTGTTTTTT CASSPTRQGTTGELFF
13 TRBJ2-5 - TRBV6-1 - TGTGCCAGCATGAACCCCGCCGTGGAGACCCAGTACTTC CASMNPAVETQYF
15 TRBJ2-6 - TRBV7-3 - TGTGCCAGCAGCCGTTACAACTCTGGGGCCAACGTCCTGACTTTC CASSRYNSGANVLTF
13 TRBJ2-3 - TRBV29-1 TRBD1 TGCAGCGCCGACAGGGAATTGGCAGATACGCAGTATTTT CSADRELADTQYF